Described below is a single TCR beta chain sequence and its context. The target antigen is unknown. The sample comes from a study of OX40 agonist ivuxolimab in advanced cancers. Overall study findings and caveats: A proportion of nonresponders additionally exhibited low normalized T-cell clonal expansion.

Blood got drawn at baseline, again on cycle 4 day 1, and then on cycle 7 day 1. The method was immunoSEQ multiplex PCR; TCRdb's version includes in-frame clones alone and lacks a portion of them. The sample shows about 110,000 clones, 80% to 95% of them seen only once. This receptor was obtained from an adult with an advanced solid tumor such as melanoma, head and neck, liver or kidney cancer. The sequencing used CD4+ or CD8+ T cells sorted from blood, collected in a trial of the OX40 agonist ivuxolimab.

The CDR3, as DNA: TGTGCCAGCAGTGAAGCGCAAGGTTATGGAAACACCATATATTTT. Protein product: CASSEAQGYGNTIYF. This chain connects TRBV6-1 to TRBJ1-3; no clear D. The CDR3 has 15 amino acids. CDR1 is MNHNS and CDR2 is SASEGT in the germline V gene. V lost 0 bases to trimming and J lost 3 bases, with 9 bases between them.